A selection of T cell receptor beta chains follows, all from one sample in a study of cytomegalovirus exposure and HLA in healthy donors. Using immunoSEQ multiplex PCR, the repertoire was profiled, and TCRdb retains in-frame clones only, with some absent. This sample's table has about 88,000 clones. The material sequenced was PBMCs. The receptor set was obtained from a girl aged 10-17 years in good health and CMV-seropositive. Each CDR3 is given with its conserved first and last residue. The order of the fields is D gene, V gene, J gene, CDR3 DNA, CDR3 protein. A D gene is named only where the DNA matches it firmly.

.	TRBV18	TRBJ2-4	TGTGCCAGCTCATCTAAGGACAGCCTTCGGAACATTCAGTACTTC	CASSSKDSLRNIQYF
.	TRBV28	TRBJ1-6	TGTGCCAGCAGCCTGGAGGGGCGCGATAGGTCACCCCTCCACTTT	CASSLEGRDRSPLHF
.	TRBV11-2	TRBJ1-1	TGTGCCAGCAGCTTATATAACACTGAAGCTTTCTTT	CASSLYNTEAFF
.	TRBV9	TRBJ2-1	TGTGCCAGCAGCGTAAAGGGCCAGACAGCCGACAATGAGCAGTTCTTC	CASSVKGQTADNEQFF
TRBD1	TRBV7-2	TRBJ2-7	TGTGCCAGCAGCCAAGGACACCTAGGGGGCACCGAGCAGTACTTC	CASSQGHLGGTEQYF
TRBD1	TRBV30	TRBJ1-6	TGTGCCTGGAGTGTAGGACAGGGGGAGAATTCACCCCTCCACTTT	CAWSVGQGENSPLHF
TRBD1	TRBV11-2	TRBJ2-3	TGTGCCAGCAGCTTGACAGGGGGCCTTTACTTAGATACGCAGTATTTT	CASSLTGGLYLDTQYF
TRBD2	TRBV6-6	TRBJ2-7	TGTGCCAGCAGTTTACTTAGCGGGAGCGTCTACGAGCAGTACTTC	CASSLLSGSVYEQYF
.	TRBV2	TRBJ1-4	TGTGCCAGCAGGGAGGGGATAGTCTCAACTAATGAAAAACTGTTTTTT	CASREGIVSTNEKLFF
TRBD1	TRBV7-6	TRBJ1-1	TGTACCAGCAGCTTGCGATTAGGGGGCAAGGCTGAAGCTTTCTTT	CTSSLRLGGKAEAFF
TRBD1	TRBV2	TRBJ1-4	TGTGCCAGCAGTGGTGGACAGGTTGGTGAAAAACTGTTTTTT	CASSGGQVGEKLFF
TRBD2	TRBV25-1	TRBJ2-2	TGTGCCAGCAGCCGCGGGGCTAGCGGGGATTTTTTCCCCGGGGAGCTGTTTTTT	CASSRGASGDFFPGELFF
.	TRBV18	TRBJ2-5	TGTGCCAGCTCATCGCCGCGTCTAGAAGAGACCCAGTACTTC	CASSSPRLEETQYF
.	TRBV29-1	TRBJ2-1	TGCAGCGTTGGGAACGCGGGGTCCTACAATGAGCAGTTCTTC	CSVGNAGSYNEQFF
.	TRBV30	TRBJ2-5	TGTGCCTGGAGTGTCCCTCAAGAGACCCAGTACTTC	CAWSVPQETQYF
TRBD1	TRBV28	TRBJ1-1	TGTGCCAGCAGTTCCCCCGGGACAGGGGGCGAAGCTTTCTTT	CASSSPGTGGEAFF
.	TRBV7-2	TRBJ2-3	TGTGCCAGCAGCAGATCTAGAGATACGCAGTATTTT	CASSRSRDTQYF
TRBD1	TRBV6-6	TRBJ1-2	TGTGCCAGCGGGTCCGACAGGGGGGCCTATGGCTACACCTTC	CASGSDRGAYGYTF
.	TRBV4-1	TRBJ1-2	TGCGCCAGCAGCCAAGAAGGGGCAGGGGTGGGGAACTATGGCTACACCTTC	CASSQEGAGVGNYGYTF
.	TRBV21-1	TRBJ1-6	TGTGCCAGCAGCAGGCCCCACAAAGAAGATGATTCACCCCTCCACTTT	CASSRPHKEDDSPLHF
TRBD1	TRBV6-5	TRBJ1-5	TGTGCCAGCCGACTAGATACAGGGGGCGGTCCCCAGCATTTT	CASRLDTGGGPQHF
TRBD2	TRBV19	TRBJ2-1	TGTGCCAGTAGTATCTCAGCGGGGGGCCTTGACGAGCAGTTCTTC	CASSISAGGLDEQFF
.	TRBV6-1	TRBJ2-2	TGTGCCAGCAGTGGGACAACCGGGGAGCTGTTTTTT	CASSGTTGELFF
TRBD2	TRBV11-2	TRBJ2-3	TGTGCCAGCAGCCTCCCCTTAGCGGGCGTAACAGATACGCAGTATTTT	CASSLPLAGVTDTQYF
TRBD1	TRBV6-1	TRBJ2-3	TGTGCCAGCAGCGACAGGGGGGGGTCCACAGATACGCAGTATTTT	CASSDRGGSTDTQYF
.	TRBV5-1	TRBJ1-1	TGCGCCAGCAGCTTCGCGGGGGATGACACTGAAGCTTTCTTT	CASSFAGDDTEAFF
TRBD2	TRBV9	TRBJ2-1	TGTGCCAGCAGCGTAACCCCGGGACTAGCGGGGGGAATCACCTACAATGAGCAGTTCTTC	CASSVTPGLAGGITYNEQFF
.	TRBV27	TRBJ2-1	TGTGCCAGCAGTTTATTAGGAGTGGGGGGGGCTGTAGATGAGCAGTTCTTC	CASSLLGVGGAVDEQFF
TRBD2	TRBV7-2	TRBJ2-1	TGTGCCAGCAGCTTGACTAGCGGGGGGGTAGATGAGCAGTTCTTC	CASSLTSGGVDEQFF
TRBD1	TRBV11-2	TRBJ1-2	TGTGCCAGCAGCTCGTACCGGGACAGGGTTTATGGCTACACCTTC	CASSSYRDRVYGYTF
TRBD1	TRBV6-1	TRBJ2-5	TGTGCCAGCAGTAAGGACAGGGCCCAAGAGACCCAGTACTTC	CASSKDRAQETQYF
.	TRBV28	TRBJ2-2	TGTGCCAGCAGTTTCGACAGGGAGCTGTTTTTT	CASSFDRELFF
TRBD1	TRBV25-1	TRBJ2-5	TGTGCCAGCTCATTCGCGGGGACAGGGACGGAGACCCAGTACTTC	CASSFAGTGTETQYF
.	TRBV13	TRBJ1-1	TGTGCCAGCAGCTTAATCTACGGGAAGAACACTGAAGCTTTCTTT	CASSLIYGKNTEAFF
TRBD2	TRBV29-1	TRBJ2-7	TGCAGCGCAGAGACTAGCGGGGGGAATGAGTACGAGCAGTACTTC	CSAETSGGNEYEQYF
.	TRBV27	TRBJ1-1	TGTGCCAGCAGTTTTTGGGGGGGAAACACTGAAGCTTTCTTT	CASSFWGGNTEAFF
TRBD2	TRBV4-2	TRBJ2-7	TGTGCCAGCAGCCAAACGACTAGCGGCTACGAGCAGTACTTC	CASSQTTSGYEQYF
TRBD1	TRBV7-2	TRBJ1-6	TGTGCCAGCAGCTCGGGACAGCAGCCTTCACCCCTCCACTTT	CASSSGQQPSPLHF
.	TRBV7-3	TRBJ2-1	TGTGCCAGCAGGGAAACCGGGGACACTGAGCAGTTCTTC	CASRETGDTEQFF
TRBD1	TRBV18	TRBJ1-1	TGTGCCAGCTCACCACTCGTAGGGACAGGGGGTCGGTGGAGCACTGAAGCTTTCTTT	CASSPLVGTGGRWSTEAFF
.	TRBV18	TRBJ1-1	TGTGCCAGCTCCCCCAACTCCGGGGAGACCCTGCCTGAAGCTTTCTTT	CASSPNSGETLPEAFF
.	TRBV11-2	TRBJ2-5	TGTGCCAGCAGCTTACTCTGGCAGGGGACAGAGACCCAGTACTTC	CASSLLWQGTETQYF
.	TRBV5-1	TRBJ1-1	TGCGCCAGCAGCTTGGGGCATCCGGGACTACCGAACACTGAAGCTTTCTTT	CASSLGHPGLPNTEAFF
.	TRBV19	TRBJ1-1	TGTGCCAGTAGCGGCGGACAGAGACTGAACACTGAAGCTTTCTTT	CASSGGQRLNTEAFF
.	TRBV19	TRBJ2-5	TGTGCCAGTAGTCTTCGGGGTATCTCGTCGCTCGTATTACAAGAGACCCAGTACTTC	CASSLRGISSLVLQETQYF
TRBD1	TRBV4-2	TRBJ1-5	TGTGCCAGCAGCCAAGCAGGGGGCTATCAGCCCCAGCATTTT	CASSQAGGYQPQHF
.	TRBV11-2	TRBJ1-2	TGTGCCAGCAGCCCAGACATACTGATCGATGGCTACACCTTC	CASSPDILIDGYTF
TRBD1	TRBV5-4	TRBJ1-6	TGTGCCAGCAGCGACGACAGGGGGAATTCACCCCTCCACTTT	CASSDDRGNSPLHF
TRBD2	TRBV7-2	TRBJ2-1	TGTGCCAGCAGCTTAGTGGCGAGCGGGGGGGCGGATGAGCAGTTCTTC	CASSLVASGGADEQFF
.	TRBV18	TRBJ2-5	TGTGCCAGCTCACCAATCCCCAGCGGGCAAGAGACCCAGTACTTC	CASSPIPSGQETQYF
TRBD1	TRBV5-1	TRBJ1-3	TGCGCCAGCACCCGGGACAGGACCTCTGGAAACACCATATATTTT	CASTRDRTSGNTIYF